The 8 T cell receptor beta chains in this list originate from one sample, sequenced in a study of beta chain features in type 1 diabetes. The study, taken as a whole, reports: Type 1 diabetes patients had TCRB CDR3s that were shorter (moderately but significantly so) in all four CD4+ subsets.

These receptors are not linked to any known antigen. Expressed TCRB transcripts were sequenced after all isolated RNA was converted to cDNA. Some clones are missing from TCRdb's copy, which holds only in-frame ones; the method was immunoSEQ multiplex PCR. The data show roughly 150,000 clones, approximately 10% seen once. Sequenced input: central memory CD4+ T cells from blood. These receptors were obtained from a man in his thirties or forties with type 1 diabetes.

The chain has TRBV27 and TRBJ2-5, with 14 positions matching TRBD2. V lost 5 bases, J lost 3 bases, and 2 bases stayed unmatched. The germline gives CDR1 MNHEY, CDR2 SMNVEV (reference sequence). CDR3 length: 15 amino acids. The CDR3 coding sequence is TGTGCCAGCAGTCGGGGACTAGCGGGAGAAGAGACCCAGTACTTC. Translation: CASSRGLAGEETQYF.

The gene calls are TRBV7-2 and TRBJ2-7; 8 bases match TRBD1. Germline loops: CDR1 SGHTA, CDR2 FQGNSA. The CDR3 runs 15 residues. V lost 4 bases and J lost 4; bases outside the gene matches: 9. The CDR3 DNA is TGTGCCAGCAGCTCCTCAGGGGGCGCGGGTTACGAGCAGTACTTC. Translated: CASSSSGGAGYEQYF.

CDR3 bases: TGTGCCAGCAGTCGGGGGACGGGGAATGAGCAGTTCTTC. Translation gives CASSRGTGNEQFF. The rearrangement uses TRBV5-6 and TRBJ2-1; tentative D call: TRBD2 (6 bases). This CDR3 contains 13 residues. Between the trimmed V and J ends, which lost 5 bases and 7 bases, there was a span of 13 bases. Per germline, CDR1 SGHDT and CDR2 YYEEEE.

This clone was seen more than once but under ten times. This chain joins TRBV7-2 and TRBJ1-5; TRBD1 matches at 7 bases. Germline V gene sequence: CDR1 SGHTA, CDR2 FQGNSA. The CDR3 is made up of 14 amino acids. The V segment lost 3 bases and the J segment 6 bases; nucleotides outside the gene matches: 5. The CDR3 spells CASSFGTEAQPQHF. Here the CDR3 DNA reads TGTGCCAGCAGCTTCGGGACAGAGGCTCAGCCCCAGCATTTT.

The CDR3 loop reads CASSLTQSTYEQYF. CDR3 nucleotides: TGTGCCAGCAGCTTAACTCAAAGCACCTACGAGCAGTACTTC. The chain employs TRBV7-9 and TRBJ2-7; D not certain. The CDR3 sequence is 14 residues long. Trimming cost V 2 bases and J 2 bases, with 10 bases left between them. The germline gives CDR1 SEHNR, CDR2 FQNEAQ (reference sequence).

The V call is TRBV13, the J call TRBJ2-7, with 14 bases aligning to TRBD2. Germline lookup yields CDR1 PRHDT and CDR2 FYEKMQ (reference sequence). The CDR3 is 16 residues long. V shed 5 bases, J shed 5 bases, and the junction held 8 bases outside the gene matches. CDR3 amino acids: CASSLGTSGSIHEQYF. The DNA for the CDR3 is TGTGCCAGCAGCCTCGGGACTAGCGGGAGTATCCACGAGCAGTACTTC. Drawing the rest from reference TRBV13 and TRBJ2-7, the complete variable domain is AAGVIQSPRHLIKEKRETATLKCYPIPRHDTVYWYQQGPGQDPQFLISFYEKMQSDKGSIPDRFSAQQFSDYHSELNMSSLELGDSALYFCASSLGTSGSIHEQYFGPGTRLTVT.

The chain is built from TRBV9 and TRBJ2-3, with 15 bases fitting TRBD2. With 4 bases clipped from V and 2 bases from J, the junction kept 8 bases outside the gene matches. This CDR3 contains 18 residues. Germline V gives CDR1 SGDLS, CDR2 YYNGEE. CDR3 nucleotide sequence: TGTGCCAGCAGCATCGGACTAGCGGGAGGGGACATCACAGATACGCAGTATTTT. Its protein is CASSIGLAGGDITDTQYF.

The chain carries TRBV28 and TRBJ1-2; D is ambiguous. Between the trimmed V and J ends, which lost 2 bases and 4 bases, there was a span of 11 bases. This CDR3 region has 14 residues. Germline V gene data show CDR1 as MDHEN and CDR2 as SYDVKM. The CDR3 spells CASSLLGPGYGYTF. The DNA for the CDR3 is TGTGCCAGCAGTTTACTGGGCCCAGGCTATGGCTACACCTTC.